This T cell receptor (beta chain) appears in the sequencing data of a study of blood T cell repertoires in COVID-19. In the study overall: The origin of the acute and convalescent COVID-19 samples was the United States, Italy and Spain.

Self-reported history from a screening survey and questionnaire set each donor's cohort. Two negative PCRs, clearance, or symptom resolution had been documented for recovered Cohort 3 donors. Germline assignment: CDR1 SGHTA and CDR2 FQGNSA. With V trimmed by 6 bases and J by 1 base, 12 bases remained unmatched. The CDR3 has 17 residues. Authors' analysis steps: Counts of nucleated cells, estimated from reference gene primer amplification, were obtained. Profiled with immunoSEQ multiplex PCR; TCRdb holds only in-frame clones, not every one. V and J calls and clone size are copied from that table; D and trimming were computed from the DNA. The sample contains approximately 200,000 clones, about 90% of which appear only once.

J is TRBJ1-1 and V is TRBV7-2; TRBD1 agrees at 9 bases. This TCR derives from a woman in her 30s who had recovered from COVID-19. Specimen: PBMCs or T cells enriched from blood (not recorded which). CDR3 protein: CASSYKMLGQGNTEAFF. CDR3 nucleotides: TGTGCCAGCAGTTATAAAATGTTGGGACAGGGGAACACTGAAGCTTTCTTT.